The source of this T cell receptor (beta chain) is a study of monozygotic twins with inflammatory bowel disease. Overall study findings and caveats: No repertoire similarity difference was seen between concordant and discordant twins; power was possibly limited. A reduction in TCRbeta diversity (inverse Simpson) was seen in IBD patients relative to healthy co-twins.

Comments on this clonotype: The antigen remains unidentified.

Eight separate reactions for every sample produced the cDNA. The UMIs carried a 6-nucleotide sample barcode, and they were added by template switching. Following a re-call of the 5' RACE reads, TCRdb has one entry per CDR3 protein and lacks DNA. This specimen shows over 150,000 distinct CDR3 sequences; the ten leading clones hold approximately 3%. This sequence originates from a human donor with ulcerative colitis or Crohn's disease, or a healthy co-twin of an affected twin (not recorded which). The source material was blood.

The CDR3: CASSPGTLGNEQFF. This rearrangement joins TRBV4-2 to TRBJ2-1; absent DNA, TCRdb's TRBD1 call cannot be checked. The CDR3 has 14 residues. Germline V CDR1 and CDR2: LGHNA, YNFKEQ.